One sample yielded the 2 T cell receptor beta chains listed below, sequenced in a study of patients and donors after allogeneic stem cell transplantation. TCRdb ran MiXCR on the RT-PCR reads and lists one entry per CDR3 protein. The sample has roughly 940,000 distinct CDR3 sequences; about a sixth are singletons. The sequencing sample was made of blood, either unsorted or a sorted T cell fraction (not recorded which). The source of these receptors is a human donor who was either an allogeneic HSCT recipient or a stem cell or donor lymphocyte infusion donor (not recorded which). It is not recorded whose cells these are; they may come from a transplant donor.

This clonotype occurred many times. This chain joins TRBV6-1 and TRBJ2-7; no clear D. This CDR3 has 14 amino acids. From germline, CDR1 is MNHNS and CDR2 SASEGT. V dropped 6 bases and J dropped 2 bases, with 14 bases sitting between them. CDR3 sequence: CASRKTTQTYEQYF. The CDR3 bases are TGTGCCAGCAGGAAAACTACACAAACCTACGAGCAGTACTTC.

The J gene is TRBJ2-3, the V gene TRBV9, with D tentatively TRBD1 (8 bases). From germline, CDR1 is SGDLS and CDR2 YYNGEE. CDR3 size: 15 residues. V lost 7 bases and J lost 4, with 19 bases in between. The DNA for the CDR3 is TGTGCCAGCTCCTTCACAGGGGGGAGGGCAGATACGCAGTATTTT. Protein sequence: CASSFTGGRADTQYF.